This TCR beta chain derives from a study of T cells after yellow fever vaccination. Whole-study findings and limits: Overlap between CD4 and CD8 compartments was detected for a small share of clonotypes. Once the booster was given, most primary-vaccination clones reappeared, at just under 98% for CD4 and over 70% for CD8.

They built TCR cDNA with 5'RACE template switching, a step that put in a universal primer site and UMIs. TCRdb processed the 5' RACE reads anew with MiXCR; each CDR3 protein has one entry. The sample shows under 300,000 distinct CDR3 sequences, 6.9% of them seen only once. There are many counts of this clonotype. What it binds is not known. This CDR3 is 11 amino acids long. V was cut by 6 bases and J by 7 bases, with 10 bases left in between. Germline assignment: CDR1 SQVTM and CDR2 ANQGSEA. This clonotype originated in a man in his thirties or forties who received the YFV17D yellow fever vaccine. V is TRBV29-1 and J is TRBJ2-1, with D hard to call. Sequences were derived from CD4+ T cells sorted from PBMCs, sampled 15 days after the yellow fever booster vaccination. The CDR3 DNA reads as TGCAGCGTGGCTAGATGGAATGAGCAGTTCTTC. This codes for CSVARWNEQFF.